This T cell receptor beta chain derives from a study of T cell repertoires in cytomegalovirus infection. Each CDR3 protein is one row after TCRdb ran MiXCR on the reads. The sample includes about 490,000 distinct CDR3 sequences, approximately 15% of them seen just once. This CDR3 spans 16 amino acids. Germline V gene data show CDR1 as SGHVS and CDR2 as FQNEAQ. The ends were cut back, 1 base at V and 0 bases at J, with 10 bases in the middle. In its sample, this clonotype was seen many times. Sequencing was done on a sample of CD8+ T cells from PBMCs. The origin of this receptor is a human donor in good health (CMV status not recorded). Some clones in this sample may be carry-over from other donors' samples. V and J are TRBV7-8 and TRBJ1-5; D is possibly TRBD1 (6 bases). The CDR3 sequence: CASSLVWTDSNQPQHF. As DNA, the CDR3 is TGTGCCAGCAGCTTAGTGTGGACAGATAGCAATCAGCCCCAGCATTTT.